The 16 T cell receptor beta chains given below trace back to one sample, sequenced in a study of shared clonotypes between healthy human individuals. Data came from immunoSEQ multiplex PCR; TCRdb stores just in-frame clones and leaves some out. Of 2 million to 2.5 million clones in the sample, about 90% were seen once. The sample was naive CD4+ T cells from PBMCs. Subset of the sample: CD45RA+ positively selected. Receptor source: a man aged 18-30 years in good health. Some clones in this sample may be carry-over from other donors' samples.

This clone has just one count. The chain carries TRBV5-1 and TRBJ2-2, with 7 bases matching TRBD1. Germline lookup yields CDR1 SGHRS and CDR2 YFSETQ. The CDR3 spans 19 residues. Losses at the gene ends were 4 bases for V and 6 bases for J; bases not matched to a gene: 21. This chain's CDR3 is CASSPSSHKQKGGAGELFF. DNA for the CDR3: TGCGCCAGCAGCCCATCTTCCCACAAACAGAAAGGGGGCGCCGGGGAGCTGTTTTTT.

The chain employs TRBV25-1 and TRBJ2-3; either TRBD1 or TRBD2 may supply D (5 bases each). The CDR3 runs 16 residues. CDR1 is MGHDK, CDR2 SYGVNS, per germline. With 1 base removed from V and 0 bases from J, the gap between germline ends came to 11 bases. CDR3 bases: TGTGCCAGCAGTGAATGGTCCGGGGCTAGCACAGATACGCAGTATTTT. Its translation is CASSEWSGASTDTQYF.

The rearrangement links TRBV28 to TRBJ2-5, with TRBD2 matching 10 bases. The J call may be incorrect, as the DNA end agrees better with TRBJ2-7. The CDR3 is made up of 13 amino acids. CDR1 MDHEN and CDR2 SYDVKM come from the germline V gene. This CDR3 is CASGSGRGYEQYF. CDR3 sequence (DNA): TGTGCCAGTGGGAGCGGGAGGGGCTACGAGCAGTACTTC.

The gene calls are TRBV29-1 and TRBJ1-1, with D perhaps TRBD1 (5 bases). Germline V gene lookup returns CDR1 SQVTM and CDR2 ANQGSEA. The CDR3 loop spans 14 amino acids. V shed 7 bases and J shed 0 bases, with 15 bases lying between them. The CDR3 DNA follows: TGCAGCGGGCAAAGGGGCAGGGTGAACACTGAAGCTTTCTTT. This encodes CSGQRGRVNTEAFF.

The genes are TRBV9 and TRBJ1-2; D is undetermined. This CDR3 is built from 14 residues. V was clipped by 0 bases and J by 4 bases, with 10 bases between them. CDR1 is SGDLS and CDR2 is YYNGEE in the germline V gene. CDR3 coding DNA: TGTGCCAGCAGCGTAGGACCGGGCCCCTATGGCTACACCTTC. Its translation: CASSVGPGPYGYTF.

This clone was recorded only once. This rearrangement joins TRBV28 to TRBJ1-5; possible D gene TRBD1, 5 bases. The germline CDR1 and CDR2 sequences are MDHEN and SYDVKM. Between the trimmed V and J ends, which lost 5 bases and 0 bases, there was a span of 14 bases. The CDR3 length is 16 residues. The CDR3 DNA sequence: TGTGCCAGCAGTCTTCGGGACTTTTATAGCAATCAGCCCCAGCATTTT. Protein: CASSLRDFYSNQPQHF.

The V and J genes are TRBV6-1 and TRBJ2-1, with 9 nucleotides matching TRBD1. The germline gives CDR1 MNHNS, CDR2 SASEGT. V lost 6 bases, J lost 8 bases, and 11 bases stayed unmatched. This CDR3 has 15 residues. CDR3 nucleotide sequence: TGTGCCAGCAGCACACGGGACAGGGTCTCGGATGAGCAGTTCTTC. Translated, it gives CASSTRDRVSDEQFF.

The V gene is TRBV5-1, the J gene TRBJ2-2; possibly TRBD1 or TRBD2 for D (5 bases each). The CDR3 has 14 residues. The V end lost 1 base, the J end lost 7 bases, and 11 bases lay between the germline ends. Germline values: CDR1 SGHRS, CDR2 YFSETQ. CDR3 residues: CASSLMGVGGELFF. CDR3 in DNA: TGCGCCAGCAGCTTGATGGGGGTCGGCGGGGAGCTGTTTTTT.

This clone was detected only a few times. The V call is TRBV18, the J call TRBJ1-1; D remains unclear. Germline CDR1 KGHSH, CDR2 LQKENI. The CDR3 sequence is 12 residues long. V lost 3 bases, J lost 9 bases, and 11 bases lay in between. The DNA for the CDR3 is TGTGCCAGCTCACCCCCCGAGAGGAAAGCTTTCTTT. Residues: CASSPPERKAFF.

The rearrangement joins TRBV5-1 to TRBJ1-4; TRBD1 matches at 11 bases. The V and J ends lost 5 bases and 5 bases, in that order; junction bases with no gene match: 5. The CDR3 extends over 15 amino acids. Per germline, CDR1 SGHRS and CDR2 YFSETQ. CDR3 DNA sequence: TGCGCCAGCAGTCCGGGGGACAGGGGGAATGAAAAACTGTTTTTT. Translating gives CASSPGDRGNEKLFF.

V usage is TRBV27 and J usage is TRBJ1-5; no clear D. This CDR3 contains 15 residues. Trimming removed 3 bases at V and 4 bases at J, with 13 bases between. Germline CDR1 is MNHEY and CDR2 is SMNVEV (reference sequence). CDR3 DNA sequence: TGTGCCAGCAGTTTTGTGCCTCAAGCGAATCAGCCCCAGCATTTT. Encoded protein: CASSFVPQANQPQHF.

The chain links TRBV5-1 to TRBJ2-2, with D perhaps assigned TRBD1 or TRBD2 (5 bases each). This CDR3 has 15 amino acids. Germline V gene lookup returns CDR1 SGHRS and CDR2 YFSETQ. Between the trimmed V and J ends, which lost 4 bases and 14 bases, there was a span of 24 bases. CDR3 DNA sequence: TGCGCCAGCAGCCCCACCCGAGGATCCGGGGACGGTCTGTTTTTT. This gives the protein CASSPTRGSGDGLFF.

This chain links TRBV6-5 with TRBJ1-1, with D maybe TRBD1 (5 bases). The CDR3 is 15 amino acids. Germline-derived CDR1 and CDR2 are MNHEY and SVGAGI. V dropped 0 bases and J dropped 3 bases, with 11 bases sitting between them. The CDR3 reads CASSYSGVLDTEAFF. The CDR3 nucleotides are TGTGCCAGCAGTTACTCGGGGGTTCTGGACACTGAAGCTTTCTTT.

This clone appeared a few times. This chain connects TRBV29-1 to TRBJ1-1; a weak D match, TRBD1 (5 bases). This CDR3 has 13 residues. Germline lookup yields CDR1 SQVTM and CDR2 ANQGSEA. V was pared by 4 bases and J by 1 base, with 10 bases between. The CDR3, as DNA: TGCAGCGTTGCGCAGGGAACGAACACTGAAGCTTTCTTT. Its protein is CSVAQGTNTEAFF.

The chain has TRBV10-1 and TRBJ2-7; 9 nucleotides align to TRBD2. The CDR3 has 17 amino acids. Germline trimming cut 4 bases from V and 6 bases from J; bases unmatched to any gene: 16. The V gene's germline CDR1 is WNHNN and CDR2 SYGVQD (reference sequence). The DNA for the CDR3 is TGCGCCAGCAGTGCCCCTGAGGTAGCGGGAGACGTGGGCGAGCAGTACTTC. Translation: CASSAPEVAGDVGEQYF.

This chain joins TRBV30 and TRBJ1-1; no reliable D call. Trimming stripped 5 bases from V and 3 bases from J, with 16 bases between. CDR3 length: 14 residues. Germline V gives CDR1 GTSNPN, CDR2 SVGIG (reference sequence). CDR3 sequence reads: CAWLTTRRYTEAFF. The CDR3 DNA reads as TGTGCCTGGTTAACAACCCGGAGGTACACTGAAGCTTTCTTT.